This TCR beta chain was obtained from a study of shared clonotypes between healthy human individuals. Background on the study: Sampling drew on donors who were a couple of women and a few men aged 18 to 49. Donors had three CD4 naive, three CD4 memory, two CD8 naive and one CD8 memory plate apiece.

CDR3 length: 14 amino acids. Germline values: CDR1 MNHEY, CDR2 SMNVEV (reference sequence). Trimming took off 5 bases at V and 5 bases at J, with 12 bases between the two ends. Sequencing was performed with immunoSEQ multiplex PCR; in TCRdb, only in-frame clones are kept and a portion is missing. Of around 690,000 clones listed, about 90% were seen once; the top ten hold about a third. The TCR originated in a man between 18 and 29 years old in good health. Some clones in this sample may be carry-over from other donors' samples. The chain has TRBV27 and TRBJ2-2; unclear D gene. Sequencing was performed on memory CD8+ T cells from PBMCs. The subset was: CD45RO+ cells pooled with CCR7-negative TemRA cells. The DNA for the CDR3 is TGTGCCAGCAGTATCCTAGGACGGACCGGGGAGCTGTTTTTT. As protein: CASSILGRTGELFF.